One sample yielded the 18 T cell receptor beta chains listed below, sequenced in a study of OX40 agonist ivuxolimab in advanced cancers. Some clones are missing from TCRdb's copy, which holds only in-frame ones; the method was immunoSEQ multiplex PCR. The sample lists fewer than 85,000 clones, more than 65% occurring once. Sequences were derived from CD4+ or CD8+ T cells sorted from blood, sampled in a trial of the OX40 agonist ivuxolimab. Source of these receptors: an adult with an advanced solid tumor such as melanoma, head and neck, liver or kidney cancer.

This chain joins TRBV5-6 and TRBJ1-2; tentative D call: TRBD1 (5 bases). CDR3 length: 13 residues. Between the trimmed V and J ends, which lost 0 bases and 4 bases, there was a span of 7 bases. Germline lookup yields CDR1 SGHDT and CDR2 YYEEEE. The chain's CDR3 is CASSLDRSYGYTF. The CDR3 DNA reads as TGTGCCAGCAGCTTGGACAGGAGCTATGGCTACACCTTC.

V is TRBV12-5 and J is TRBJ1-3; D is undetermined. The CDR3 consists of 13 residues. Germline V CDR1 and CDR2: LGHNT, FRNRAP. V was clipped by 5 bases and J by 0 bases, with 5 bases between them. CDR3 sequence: CASGRDSGNTIYF. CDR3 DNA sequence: TGTGCTAGTGGTCGGGACTCTGGAAACACCATATATTTT.

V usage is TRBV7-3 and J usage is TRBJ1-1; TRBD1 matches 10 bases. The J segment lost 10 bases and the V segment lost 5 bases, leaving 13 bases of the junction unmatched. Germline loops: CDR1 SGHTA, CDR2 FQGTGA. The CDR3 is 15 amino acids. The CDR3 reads CASSLRQGAPDGAFF. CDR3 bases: TGTGCCAGCAGCCTCAGACAGGGGGCGCCCGACGGAGCTTTCTTT.

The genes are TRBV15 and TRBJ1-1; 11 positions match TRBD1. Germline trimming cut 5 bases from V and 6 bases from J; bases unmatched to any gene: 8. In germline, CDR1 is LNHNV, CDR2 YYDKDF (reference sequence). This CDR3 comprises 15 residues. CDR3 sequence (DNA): TGTGCCACCAGCCGGGCCGGGACAGGGGGTTCTGAAGCTTTCTTT. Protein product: CATSRAGTGGSEAFF.

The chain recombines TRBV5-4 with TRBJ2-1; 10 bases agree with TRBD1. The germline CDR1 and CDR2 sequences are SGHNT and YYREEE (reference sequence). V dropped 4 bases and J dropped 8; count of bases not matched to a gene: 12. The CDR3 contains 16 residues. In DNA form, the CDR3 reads TGTGCCAGCAGCCTATCCGGGACAGGGGTCAGGGATGAGCAGTTCTTC. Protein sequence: CASSLSGTGVRDEQFF.

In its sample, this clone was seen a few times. The CDR3 DNA reads TGCAGCGTCTCAATGTGGGGGGGCACAGATACGCAGTATTTT. Translation gives CSVSMWGGTDTQYF. The gene calls are TRBV29-1 and TRBJ2-3; D may be TRBD2 (6 bases). Trimming stripped 6 bases from V and 1 base from J, with 14 bases between. The CDR3 sequence is 14 residues long. Per the germline V gene, CDR1 is SQVTM and CDR2 is ANQGSEA.

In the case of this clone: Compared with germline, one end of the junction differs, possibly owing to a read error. The CDR3 DNA sequence: TGTGTCAGCAGTTACAGCCCGGGGAATGGCTACACCTTC. Translated: CVSSYSPGNGYTF. The chain joins TRBV6-5 to TRBJ1-2; no clear D. Germline V gene data show CDR1 as MNHEY and CDR2 as SVGAGI. The CDR3 covers 13 residues.

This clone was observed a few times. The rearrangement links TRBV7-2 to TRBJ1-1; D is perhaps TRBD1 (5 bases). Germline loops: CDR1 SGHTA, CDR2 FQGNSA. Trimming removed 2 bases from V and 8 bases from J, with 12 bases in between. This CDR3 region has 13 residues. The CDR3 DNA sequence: TGTGCCAGCAGCTTACGGGGACGGGGGGAAGCTTTCTTT. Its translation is CASSLRGRGEAFF. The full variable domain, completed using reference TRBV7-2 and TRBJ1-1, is GAGVSQSPSNKVTEKGKDVELRCDPISGHTALYWYRQSLGQGLEFLIYFQGNSAPDKSGLPSDRFSAERTGGSVSTLTIQRTQQEDSAVYLCASSLRGRGEAFFGQGTRLTVV.

CDR3 region: CAISGGQGAHQPQHF. The CDR3 DNA is TGTGCCATCAGTGGGGGACAGGGGGCGCATCAGCCCCAGCATTTT. The chain links TRBV10-3 to TRBJ1-5; TRBD1 matches at 12 bases. This CDR3 is built from 15 residues. Trimming removed 4 bases from V and 5 bases from J; junction bases left unmatched: 3. The germline V gene encodes CDR1 ENHRY and CDR2 SYGVKD.

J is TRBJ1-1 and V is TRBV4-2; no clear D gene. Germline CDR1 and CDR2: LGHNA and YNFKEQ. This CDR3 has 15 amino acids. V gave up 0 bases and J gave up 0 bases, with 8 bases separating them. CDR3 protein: CASSQEIRLNTEAFF. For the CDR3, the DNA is TGTGCCAGCAGCCAAGAAATACGACTGAACACTGAAGCTTTCTTT.

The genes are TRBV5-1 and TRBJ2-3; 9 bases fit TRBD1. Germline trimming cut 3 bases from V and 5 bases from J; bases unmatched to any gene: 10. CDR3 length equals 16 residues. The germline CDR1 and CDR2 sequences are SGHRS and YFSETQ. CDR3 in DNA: TGCGCCAGCAGCTCGTTCCGGTACAGGGGGCAAGATACGCAGTATTTT. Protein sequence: CASSSFRYRGQDTQYF.

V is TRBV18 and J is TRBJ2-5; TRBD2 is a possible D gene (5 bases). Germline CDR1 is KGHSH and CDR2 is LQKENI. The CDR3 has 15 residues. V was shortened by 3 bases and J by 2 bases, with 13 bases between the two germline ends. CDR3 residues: CASSPSPGLQETQYF. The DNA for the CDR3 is TGTGCCAGCTCACCTTCCCCGGGGTTACAAGAGACCCAGTACTTC.

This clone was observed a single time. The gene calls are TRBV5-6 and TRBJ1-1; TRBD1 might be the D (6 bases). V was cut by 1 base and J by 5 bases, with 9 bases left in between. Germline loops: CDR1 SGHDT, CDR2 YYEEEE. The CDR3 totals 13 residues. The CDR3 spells CASSLRGSTEAFF. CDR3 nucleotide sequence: TGTGCCAGCAGCTTGAGGGGGTCAACTGAAGCTTTCTTT.

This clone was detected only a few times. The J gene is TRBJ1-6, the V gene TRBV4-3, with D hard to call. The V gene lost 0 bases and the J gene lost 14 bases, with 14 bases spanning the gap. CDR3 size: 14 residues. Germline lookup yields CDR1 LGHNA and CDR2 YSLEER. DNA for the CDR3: TGCGCCAGCAGCCAAGATCGGGCGTCTTCGACCCTCCACTTT. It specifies CASSQDRASSTLHF.

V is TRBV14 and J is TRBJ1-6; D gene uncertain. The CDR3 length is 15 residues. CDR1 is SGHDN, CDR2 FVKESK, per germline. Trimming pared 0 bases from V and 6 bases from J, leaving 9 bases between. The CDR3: CASSQDGGGNSPLHF. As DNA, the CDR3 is TGTGCCAGCAGCCAAGATGGAGGAGGTAATTCACCCCTCCACTTT.

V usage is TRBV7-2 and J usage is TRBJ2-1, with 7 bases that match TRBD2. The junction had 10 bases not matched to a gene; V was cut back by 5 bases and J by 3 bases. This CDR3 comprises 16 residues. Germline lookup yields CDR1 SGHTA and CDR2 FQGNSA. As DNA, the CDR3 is TGTGCCAGCAGCCCCCGGGGGGTGGGATTCTACAATGAGCAGTTCTTC. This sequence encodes CASSPRGVGFYNEQFF.

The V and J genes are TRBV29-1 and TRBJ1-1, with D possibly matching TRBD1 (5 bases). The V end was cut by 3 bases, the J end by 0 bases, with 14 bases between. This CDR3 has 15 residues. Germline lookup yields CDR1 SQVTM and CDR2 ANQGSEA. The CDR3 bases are TGCAGCGTTGAGGCAGCAGGGCCCATGAACACTGAAGCTTTCTTT. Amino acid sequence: CSVEAAGPMNTEAFF.

CDR3 bases: TGTGCCAGCAGTGAAGCCCTCAGGAGACAGCCCCAGCATTTT. It yields the protein CASSEALRRQPQHF. This sequence joins TRBV6-1 and TRBJ1-5; D is unresolved. V was pared by 0 bases and J by 7 bases, with 10 bases between. The CDR3 consists of 14 residues. Per the germline V gene, CDR1 is MNHNS and CDR2 is SASEGT.